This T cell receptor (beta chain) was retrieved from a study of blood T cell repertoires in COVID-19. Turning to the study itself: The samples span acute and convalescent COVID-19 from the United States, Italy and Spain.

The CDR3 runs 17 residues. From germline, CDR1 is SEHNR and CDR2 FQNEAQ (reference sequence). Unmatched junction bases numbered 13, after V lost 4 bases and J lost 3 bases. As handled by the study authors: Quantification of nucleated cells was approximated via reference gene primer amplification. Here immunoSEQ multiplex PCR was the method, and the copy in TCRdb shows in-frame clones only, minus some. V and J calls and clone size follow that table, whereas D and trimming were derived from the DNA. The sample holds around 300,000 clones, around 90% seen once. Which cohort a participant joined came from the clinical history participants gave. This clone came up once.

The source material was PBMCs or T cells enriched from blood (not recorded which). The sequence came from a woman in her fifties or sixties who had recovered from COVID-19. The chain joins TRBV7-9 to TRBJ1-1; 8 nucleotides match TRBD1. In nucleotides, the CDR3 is TGTGCCAGCAGCTGGCGGACAGGGAACACCCACGACACTGAAGCTTTCTTT. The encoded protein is CASSWRTGNTHDTEAFF.